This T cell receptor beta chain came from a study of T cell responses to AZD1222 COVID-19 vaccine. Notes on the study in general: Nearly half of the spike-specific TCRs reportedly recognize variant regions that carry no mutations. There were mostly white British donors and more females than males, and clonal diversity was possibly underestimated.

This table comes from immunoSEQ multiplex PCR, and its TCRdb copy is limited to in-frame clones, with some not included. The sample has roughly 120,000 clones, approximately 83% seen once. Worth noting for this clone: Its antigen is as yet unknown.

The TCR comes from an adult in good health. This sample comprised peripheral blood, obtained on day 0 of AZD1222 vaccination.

The CDR3 nucleotides read TGCGCCAGCAGCTTGGCCGGGCTCAGGCTCAATGAGCAGTTCTTC. Translating it yields CASSLAGLRLNEQFF. This chain joins TRBV5-1 and TRBJ2-1; no definite D call. CDR3 length equals 15 residues. The V and J ends lost 0 bases and 6 bases respectively, with 13 bases between them. Germline V CDR1 and CDR2: SGHRS, YFSETQ.